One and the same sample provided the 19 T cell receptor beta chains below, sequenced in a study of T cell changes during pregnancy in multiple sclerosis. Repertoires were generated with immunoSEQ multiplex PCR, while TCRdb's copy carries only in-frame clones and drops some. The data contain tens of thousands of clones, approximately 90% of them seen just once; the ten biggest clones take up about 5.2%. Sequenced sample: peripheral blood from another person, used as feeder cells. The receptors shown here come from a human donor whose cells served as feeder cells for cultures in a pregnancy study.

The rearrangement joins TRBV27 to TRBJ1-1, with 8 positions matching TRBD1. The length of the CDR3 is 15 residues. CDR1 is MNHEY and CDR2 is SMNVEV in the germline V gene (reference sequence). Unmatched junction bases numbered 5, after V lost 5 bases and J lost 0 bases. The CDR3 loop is CASSHDRGVNTEAFF. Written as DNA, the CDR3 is TGTGCCAGCAGTCACGACAGGGGAGTGAACACTGAAGCTTTCTTT.

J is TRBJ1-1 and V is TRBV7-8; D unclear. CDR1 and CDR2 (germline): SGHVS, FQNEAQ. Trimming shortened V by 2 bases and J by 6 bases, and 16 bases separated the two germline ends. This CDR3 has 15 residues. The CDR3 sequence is CASSLPRAPLAEAFF. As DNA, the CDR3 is TGTGCCAGCAGCTTACCTCGTGCCCCATTAGCTGAAGCTTTCTTT.

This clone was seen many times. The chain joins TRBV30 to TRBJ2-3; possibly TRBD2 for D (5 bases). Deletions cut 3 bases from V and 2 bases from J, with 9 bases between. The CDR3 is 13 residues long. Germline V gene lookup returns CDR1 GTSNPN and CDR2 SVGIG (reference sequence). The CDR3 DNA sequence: TGTGCCTGGAGCGGGGTGACCACAGATACGCAGTATTTT. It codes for CAWSGVTTDTQYF.

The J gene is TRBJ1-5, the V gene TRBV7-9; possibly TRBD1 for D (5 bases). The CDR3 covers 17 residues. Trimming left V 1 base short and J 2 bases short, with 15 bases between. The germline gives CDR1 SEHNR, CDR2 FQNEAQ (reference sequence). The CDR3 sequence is CASSLDRGEWGNQPQHF. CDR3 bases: TGTGCCAGCAGCTTAGATCGGGGGGAGTGGGGCAATCAGCCCCAGCATTTT.

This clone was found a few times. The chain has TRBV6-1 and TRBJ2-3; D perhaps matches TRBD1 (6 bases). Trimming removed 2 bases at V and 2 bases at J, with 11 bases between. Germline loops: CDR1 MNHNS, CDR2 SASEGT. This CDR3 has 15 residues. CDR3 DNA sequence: TGTGCCAGCAGTGAACTGAGGGGGAACACAGATACGCAGTATTTT. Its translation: CASSELRGNTDTQYF.

The CDR3 nucleotides are TGTGCCAGCAGCGTCTCGGGGGGCGCAAGGTCCTACGAGCAGTACTTC. Translated: CASSVSGGARSYEQYF. V and J are TRBV5-4 and TRBJ2-7; a possible D gene is TRBD2 (7 bases). Germline V gene lookup returns CDR1 SGHNT and CDR2 YYREEE (reference sequence). The CDR3 totals 16 residues. V gave up 4 bases and J gave up 1 base, with 18 bases separating them. The variable domain in full, completed from reference TRBV5-4 and TRBJ2-7, reads ETGVTQSPTHLIKTRGQQVTLRCSSQSGHNTVSWYQQALGQGPQFIFQYYREEENGRGNFPPRFSGLQFPNYSSELNVNALELDDSALYLCASSVSGGARSYEQYFGPGTRLTVT.

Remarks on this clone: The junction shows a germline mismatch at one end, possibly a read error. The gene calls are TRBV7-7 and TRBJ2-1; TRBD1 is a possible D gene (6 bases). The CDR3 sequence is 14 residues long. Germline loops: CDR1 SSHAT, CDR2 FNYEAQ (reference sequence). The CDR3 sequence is CASSLAGESLEQFF. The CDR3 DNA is TGTGCTAGCAGCTTGGCAGGGGAGTCTTTGGAGCAGTTCTTC. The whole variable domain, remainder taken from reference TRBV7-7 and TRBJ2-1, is GAGVSQSPRYKVTKRGQDVTLRCDPISSHATLYWYQQALGQGPEFLTYFNYEAQPDKSGLPSDRFSAERPEGSISTLTIQRTEQRDSAMYRCASSLAGESLEQFFGPGTRLTVL.

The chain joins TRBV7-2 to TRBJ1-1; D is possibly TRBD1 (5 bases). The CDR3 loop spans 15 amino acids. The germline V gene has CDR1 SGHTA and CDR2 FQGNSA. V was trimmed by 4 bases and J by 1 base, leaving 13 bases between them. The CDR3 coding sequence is TGTGCCAGCAGCTCTCAATCGGGGGGGAACACTGAAGCTTTCTTT. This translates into CASSSQSGGNTEAFF.

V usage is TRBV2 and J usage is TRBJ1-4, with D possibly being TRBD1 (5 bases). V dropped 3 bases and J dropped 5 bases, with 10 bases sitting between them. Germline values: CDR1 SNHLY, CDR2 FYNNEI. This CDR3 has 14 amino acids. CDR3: CASSDGGTNEKLFF. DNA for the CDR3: TGTGCCAGCAGTGACGGGGGGACCAATGAAAAACTGTTTTTT.

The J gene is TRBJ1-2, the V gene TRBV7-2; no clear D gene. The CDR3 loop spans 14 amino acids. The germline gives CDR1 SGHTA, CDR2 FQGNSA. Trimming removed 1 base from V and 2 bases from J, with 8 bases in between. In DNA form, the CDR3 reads TGTGCCAGCAGCTTAGGGGGAGGAAACTATGGCTACACCTTC. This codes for CASSLGGGNYGYTF.

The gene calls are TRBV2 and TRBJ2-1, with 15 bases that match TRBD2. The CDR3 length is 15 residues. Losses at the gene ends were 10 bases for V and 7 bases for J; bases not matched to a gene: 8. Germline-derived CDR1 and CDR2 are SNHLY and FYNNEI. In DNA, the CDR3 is TGTGCCAACTACGGACTAGCGGGAGGGGAAAATGAGCAGTTCTTC. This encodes CANYGLAGGENEQFF.

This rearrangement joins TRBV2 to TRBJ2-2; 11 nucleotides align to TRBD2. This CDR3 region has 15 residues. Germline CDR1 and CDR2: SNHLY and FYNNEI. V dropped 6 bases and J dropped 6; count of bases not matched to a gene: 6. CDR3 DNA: TGTGCCAGCAGGAAACTAGCGGGAGAGCCCGGGGAGCTGTTTTTT. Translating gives CASRKLAGEPGELFF. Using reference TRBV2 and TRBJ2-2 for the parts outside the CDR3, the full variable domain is EPEVTQTPSHQVTQMGQEVILRCVPISNHLYFYWYRQILGQKVEFLVSFYNNEISEKSEIFDDQFSVERPDGSNFTLKIRSTKLEDSAMYFCASRKLAGEPGELFFGEGSRLTVL.

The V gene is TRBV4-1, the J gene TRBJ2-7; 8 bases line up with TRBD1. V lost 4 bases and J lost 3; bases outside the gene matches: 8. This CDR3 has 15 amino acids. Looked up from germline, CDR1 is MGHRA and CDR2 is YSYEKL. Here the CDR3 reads CASSPWTGLNYEQYF. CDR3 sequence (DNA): TGCGCCAGCAGCCCATGGACAGGGCTAAACTACGAGCAGTACTTC.

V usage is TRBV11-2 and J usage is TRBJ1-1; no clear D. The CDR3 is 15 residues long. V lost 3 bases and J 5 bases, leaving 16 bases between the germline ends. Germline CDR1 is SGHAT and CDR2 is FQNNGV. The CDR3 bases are TGTGCCAGCAGCTTGAGTAGCCCACTGGGAACTGAAGCTTTCTTT. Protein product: CASSLSSPLGTEAFF.

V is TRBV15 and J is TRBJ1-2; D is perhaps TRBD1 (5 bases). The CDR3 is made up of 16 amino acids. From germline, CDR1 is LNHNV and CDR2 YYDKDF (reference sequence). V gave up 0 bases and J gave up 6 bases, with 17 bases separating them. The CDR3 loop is CATSRDLPGRNDGYTF. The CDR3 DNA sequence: TGTGCCACCAGCAGAGATCTCCCAGGGAGGAATGATGGCTACACCTTC. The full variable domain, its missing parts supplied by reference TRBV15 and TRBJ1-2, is DAMVIQNPRYQVTQFGKPVTLSCSQTLNHNVMYWYQQKSSQAPKLLFHYYDKDFNNEADTPDNFQSRRPNTSFCFLDIRSPGLGDTAMYLCATSRDLPGRNDGYTFGSGTRLTVV.

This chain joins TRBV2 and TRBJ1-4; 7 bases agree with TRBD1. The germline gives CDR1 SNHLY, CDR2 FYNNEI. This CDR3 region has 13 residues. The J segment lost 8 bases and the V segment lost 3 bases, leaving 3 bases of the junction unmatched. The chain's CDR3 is CASSDRGREKLFF. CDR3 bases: TGTGCCAGCAGTGACAGGGGGAGAGAAAAACTGTTTTTT.

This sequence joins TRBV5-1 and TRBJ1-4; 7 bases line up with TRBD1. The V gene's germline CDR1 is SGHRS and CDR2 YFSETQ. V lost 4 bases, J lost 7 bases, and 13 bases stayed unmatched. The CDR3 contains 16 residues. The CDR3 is CASSTVEQGQGEKLFF. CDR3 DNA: TGCGCCAGCAGCACCGTTGAACAGGGGCAAGGTGAAAAACTGTTTTTT. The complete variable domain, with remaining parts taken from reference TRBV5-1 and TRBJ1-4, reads KAGVTQTPRYLIKTRGQQVTLSCSPISGHRSVSWYQQTPGQGLQFLFEYFSETQRNKGNFPGRFSGRQFSNSRSEMNVSTLELGDSALYLCASSTVEQGQGEKLFFGSGTQLSVL.

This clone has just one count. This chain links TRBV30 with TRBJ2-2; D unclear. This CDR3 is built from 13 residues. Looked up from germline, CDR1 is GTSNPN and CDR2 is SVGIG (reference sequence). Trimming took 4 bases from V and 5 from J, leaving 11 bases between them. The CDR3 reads CAWISGSTGELFF. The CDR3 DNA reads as TGTGCCTGGATCAGTGGGTCGACCGGGGAGCTGTTTTTT.

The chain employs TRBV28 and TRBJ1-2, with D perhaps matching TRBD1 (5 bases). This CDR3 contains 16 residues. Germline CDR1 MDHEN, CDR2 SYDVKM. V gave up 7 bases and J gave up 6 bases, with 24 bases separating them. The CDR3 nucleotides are TGTGCCAGCACCTTAGATCATTACGGGGCGCTAGATGGCTACACCTTC. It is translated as CASTLDHYGALDGYTF.